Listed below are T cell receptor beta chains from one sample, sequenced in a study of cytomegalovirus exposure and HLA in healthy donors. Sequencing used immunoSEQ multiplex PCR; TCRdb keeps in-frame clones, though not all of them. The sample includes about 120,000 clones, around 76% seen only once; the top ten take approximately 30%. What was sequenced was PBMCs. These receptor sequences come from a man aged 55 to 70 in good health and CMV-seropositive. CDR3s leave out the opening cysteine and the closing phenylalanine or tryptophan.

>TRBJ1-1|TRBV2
ASIRTGRAEAF
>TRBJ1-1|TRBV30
AWSRGRFGEAF
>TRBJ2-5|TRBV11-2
ASSLVGQGGETQY
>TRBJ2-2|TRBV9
ASSVGWSTGELF
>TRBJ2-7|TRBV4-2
ASSQGGGSGNNEQY
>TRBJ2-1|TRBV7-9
SSSLGGSGSSYNEQF
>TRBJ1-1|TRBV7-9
ASSHTVRRTEAF
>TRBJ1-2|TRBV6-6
ASSFTGGNYGYT
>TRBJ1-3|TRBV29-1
SVERAGGNTIY
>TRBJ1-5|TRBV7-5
ARSPGGQPQH
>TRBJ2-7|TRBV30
AWSIPRGQGISYEQY
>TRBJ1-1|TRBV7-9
ASSFTGGMTEAF
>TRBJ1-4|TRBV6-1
ASSEVRREKLF